What follows are 26 T cell receptor beta chains derived from one specimen sequenced in a study of cytomegalovirus exposure and HLA in healthy donors. The PCR contained 60 Vbeta and 13 Jbeta primers. Data came from immunoSEQ multiplex PCR; TCRdb stores just in-frame clones and leaves some out. The sample lists 110,000 to 150,000 clones, 60% to 85% occurring once. The source material was PBMCs. The source is a male donor in good health and CMV-seronegative.

In this sample, this clone turned up a few times. The CDR3 nucleotides are TGCAGCTCCTGGACAGGGGACGAGCAGTACTTC. This gives the protein CSSWTGDEQYF. The chain carries TRBV29-1 and TRBJ2-7; 9 positions agree with TRBD1. The CDR3 spans 11 residues. The V and J ends lost 8 bases and 5 bases, in that order; junction bases with no gene match: 4. Germline CDR1 and CDR2: SQVTM and ANQGSEA.

This clone was picked up one time. The J gene is TRBJ2-7, the V gene TRBV4-2; 9 nucleotides match TRBD2. The germline V gene encodes CDR1 LGHNA and CDR2 YNFKEQ. The CDR3 is made up of 16 amino acids. J gave up 3 bases and V 1 base, and 7 bases lay outside the gene matches. The CDR3 DNA is TGTGCCAGCAGCCAAGTAAAGACTAGCGGTAACTACGAGCAGTACTTC. The encoded protein is CASSQVKTSGNYEQYF.

This chain uses TRBV6-6 with TRBJ1-5; TRBD1 might be the D (6 bases). Germline V lookup: CDR1 MNHNY, CDR2 SVGAGI (reference sequence). CDR3 length: 15 residues. V lost 0 bases to trimming and J lost 3 bases, with 9 bases between them. CDR3 amino acids: CASSYSRQDNQPQHF. CDR3 in DNA: TGTGCCAGCAGTTACTCTAGACAGGACAATCAGCCCCAGCATTTT.

The chain joins TRBV14 to TRBJ1-3; 7 bases agree with TRBD1. The CDR3 is 20 amino acids. V shed 2 bases, J shed 0 bases, and the junction held 16 bases outside the gene matches. Germline lookup yields CDR1 SGHDN and CDR2 FVKESK. DNA for the CDR3: TGTGCCAGCAGCCAAAAAGGAAGGGGACAGCTGATCCCCTCTGGAAACACCATATATTTT. This sequence encodes CASSQKGRGQLIPSGNTIYF.

The chain uses TRBV11-3 and TRBJ2-3; D may be TRBD1 (7 bases). The CDR3 covers 14 residues. Per germline, CDR1 SGHNT and CDR2 YENEEA. V was trimmed by 5 bases and J by 1 base, leaving 10 bases between them. The CDR3 sequence is CASSQGGRTDTQYF. The DNA for the CDR3 is TGTGCCAGCAGCCAGGGGGGCCGCACAGATACGCAGTATTTT.

Only a few counts were recorded for this clone. The rearrangement links TRBV10-3 to TRBJ2-7, with TRBD2 identical over 8 bases. The V gene's germline CDR1 is ENHRY and CDR2 SYGVKD. The CDR3 is 13 residues long. Unmatched junction bases numbered 3, after V lost 6 bases and J lost 2 bases. CDR3: CAIRPGLAYEQYF. In DNA, the CDR3 is TGTGCCATCAGGCCGGGACTAGCCTACGAGCAGTACTTC.

V is TRBV27 and J is TRBJ2-3; 7 bases are a match to TRBD1. V was clipped by 6 bases and J by 1 base; unmatched bases: 4. This CDR3 is 14 amino acids long. In germline, CDR1 is MNHEY, CDR2 SMNVEV (reference sequence). The chain's CDR3 is CASSPGTGTDTQYF. The CDR3 DNA is TGTGCCAGCAGCCCCGGGACAGGCACAGATACGCAGTATTTT.

This clone was seen only once. This chain connects TRBV2 to TRBJ1-5, with D tentatively TRBD1 (5 bases). The V gene's germline CDR1 is SNHLY and CDR2 FYNNEI. V lost 3 bases to trimming and J lost 2 bases, with 14 bases between them. The CDR3 is 16 residues long. The CDR3 sequence: CASSEAMGRGNQPQHF. CDR3 sequence (DNA): TGTGCCAGCAGTGAGGCAATGGGCAGGGGCAATCAGCCCCAGCATTTT.

This chain connects TRBV6-6 to TRBJ2-1, with 13 bases that match TRBD2. The V gene end was trimmed by 6 bases and the J gene end by 6 bases; junction bases not matched to a gene: 5. This CDR3 spans 15 amino acids. CDR1 and CDR2 from the germline V gene are MNHNY and SVGAGI (reference sequence). As DNA, the CDR3 is TGTGCCAGCAGCACAGGACTAGCGGGAGTCAATGAGCAGTTCTTC. The encoded protein is CASSTGLAGVNEQFF.

V usage is TRBV5-1 and J usage is TRBJ2-7, with TRBD2 identical over 8 bases. After removal of 4 bases from V and 4 bases from J, the junction contained 10 bases not matched to a gene. CDR3 size: 15 residues. Per germline, CDR1 SGHRS and CDR2 YFSETQ. CDR3 region: CASSLGTSRLYEQYF. The CDR3 coding sequence is TGCGCCAGCAGCCTCGGGACTAGTCGGTTGTACGAGCAGTACTTC.

The chain has TRBV19 and TRBJ1-5; 9 bases agree with TRBD1. The trim removed 7 bases at V and 5 bases at J, leaving 6 bases unmatched. Germline assignment: CDR1 LNHDA and CDR2 SQIVND (reference sequence). The CDR3 covers 14 residues. CDR3 sequence (DNA): TGTGCCAGTACGGGACAGGGAAGGGATCAGCCCCAGCATTTT. This gives the protein CASTGQGRDQPQHF.

The V gene is TRBV27, the J gene TRBJ1-2; tentative D call: TRBD1 (6 bases). Looked up from germline, CDR1 is MNHEY and CDR2 is SMNVEV (reference sequence). This CDR3 has 15 amino acids. V was clipped by 0 bases and J by 4 bases, with 12 bases between them. CDR3 bases: TGTGCCAGCAGTTTATCAGCAGGGGCACTCTATGGCTACACCTTC. Residues: CASSLSAGALYGYTF.

The chain couples TRBV11-2 to TRBJ2-7; TRBD2 might be the D (5 bases). Germline loops: CDR1 SGHAT, CDR2 FQNNGV. Trimming stripped 5 bases from V and 3 bases from J, with 17 bases between. The CDR3 is 15 amino acids. CDR3 nucleotide sequence: TGTGCCAGCAGCCCGGACGGGGTTGGGGACTACGAGCAGTACTTC. Its translation is CASSPDGVGDYEQYF. The complete variable domain, with remaining parts taken from reference TRBV11-2 and TRBJ2-7, reads EAGVAQSPRYKIIEKRQSVAFWCNPISGHATLYWYQQILGQGPKLLIQFQNNGVVDDSQLPKDRFSAERLKGVDSTLKIQPAKLEDSAVYLCASSPDGVGDYEQYFGPGTRLTVT.

The J gene is TRBJ1-1, the V gene TRBV30, with D possibly being TRBD1 (6 bases). The CDR3 has 16 residues. In germline, CDR1 is GTSNPN, CDR2 SVGIG (reference sequence). V shed 3 bases and J shed 2 bases, with 19 bases lying between them. Here the CDR3 DNA reads TGTGCCTGGAGGGAGACAGGCGGTGGCCTTAACACTGAAGCTTTCTTT. This translates into CAWRETGGGLNTEAFF.

The gene calls are TRBV7-3 and TRBJ2-1; 14 bases map to TRBD2. V shed 1 base, J shed 1 base, and the junction held 6 bases outside the gene matches. This CDR3 has 19 amino acids. CDR1 SGHTA and CDR2 FQGTGA come from the germline V gene. The DNA for the CDR3 is TGTGCCAGCAGCTTAAACCCGGGACTAGCGGGGGCTTCCTACAATGAGCAGTTCTTC. It yields the protein CASSLNPGLAGASYNEQFF.

The chain carries TRBV7-2 and TRBJ2-7, with TRBD2 as a possible D gene (6 bases). The CDR3 has 15 amino acids. Deletions cut 5 bases from V and 7 bases from J, with 21 bases between. Germline values: CDR1 SGHTA, CDR2 FQGNSA. DNA of the CDR3: TGTGCCAGCAGCATTGATGCTGGGGGGTTCGGGGAGCAGTACTTC. This encodes CASSIDAGGFGEQYF.

V gene TRBV9 combines with J gene TRBJ1-2; 7 bases are a match to TRBD1. Per the germline V gene, CDR1 is SGDLS and CDR2 is YYNGEE. With V trimmed by 2 bases and J by 3 bases, 7 bases remained unmatched. This CDR3 comprises 15 residues. The CDR3 sequence: CASSVDSGTDYGYTF. Here the CDR3 DNA reads TGTGCCAGCAGCGTGGACTCCGGGACAGACTATGGCTACACCTTC.

The chain uses TRBV5-4 and TRBJ1-2, with 8 bases fitting TRBD1. This CDR3 contains 15 residues. Germline V lookup: CDR1 SGHNT, CDR2 YYREEE (reference sequence). With 4 bases clipped from V and 0 bases from J, the junction kept 5 bases outside the gene matches. CDR3: CASSAGQATNYGYTF. The CDR3, as DNA: TGTGCCAGCAGCGCGGGACAGGCTACTAACTATGGCTACACCTTC. Using reference TRBV5-4 and TRBJ1-2 for the parts outside the CDR3, the full variable domain is ETGVTQSPTHLIKTRGQQVTLRCSSQSGHNTVSWYQQALGQGPQFIFQYYREEENGRGNFPPRFSGLQFPNYSSELNVNALELDDSALYLCASSAGQATNYGYTFGSGTRLTVV.

The sample holds a few counts of this clone. The chain carries TRBV14 and TRBJ2-2, with TRBD2 identical over 8 bases. CDR3 length: 15 residues. Germline values: CDR1 SGHDN, CDR2 FVKESK. Trimming cost V 2 bases and J 3 bases; bases outside gene matches: 2. CDR3 DNA sequence: TGTGCCAGCAGCCAAATAGCGGGACACACCGGGGAGCTGTTTTTT. Its translation is CASSQIAGHTGELFF.

The chain combines TRBV27 with TRBJ1-1; tentative D call: TRBD1 (5 bases). CDR1 and CDR2 from the germline V gene are MNHEY and SMNVEV (reference sequence). This CDR3 has 13 residues. Trimming removed 2 bases at V and 6 bases at J, with 10 bases between. The CDR3 nucleotides read TGTGCCAGCAGTTTAAGGGGCTGGGCTGAAGCTTTCTTT. As protein: CASSLRGWAEAFF.

V gene TRBV7-9 combines with J gene TRBJ2-7; possible D gene TRBD2, 7 bases. The CDR3 is 14 amino acids. Trimming cost V 4 bases and J 6 bases, with 16 bases left between them. Germline assignment: CDR1 SEHNR and CDR2 FQNEAQ (reference sequence). CDR3 in DNA: TGTGCCAGCAGCTCCCTTTTAAGGGGGGGCGAGCAGTACTTC. Translated, it gives CASSSLLRGGEQYF.

Worth noting for this clone: The identical CDR3 is also encoded by other nucleotide sequences in the sample. The chain is built from TRBV2 and TRBJ2-1, with 10 bases fitting TRBD2. This CDR3 is 17 amino acids long. V dropped 5 bases and J dropped 4; count of bases not matched to a gene: 11. Germline CDR1 reads SNHLY; CDR2 reads FYNNEI. The CDR3 nucleotides are TGTGCCAGCAGTCCGGGCGGGGGACTAGCGCTTTACAATGAGCAGTTCTTC. This codes for CASSPGGGLALYNEQFF.

The V and J genes are TRBV4-1 and TRBJ1-1, with TRBD1 as a possible D gene (5 bases). Germline values: CDR1 MGHRA, CDR2 YSYEKL. This CDR3 contains 15 residues. V shed 1 base and J shed 2 bases, with 11 bases lying between them. CDR3 sequence: CASSQGGGPNTEAFF. The CDR3 nucleotides read TGCGCCAGCAGCCAAGGGGGGGGACCCAACACTGAAGCTTTCTTT.

J is TRBJ1-1 and V is TRBV7-9, with D perhaps matching TRBD1 (5 bases). The V gene's germline CDR1 is SEHNR and CDR2 FQNEAQ (reference sequence). V was clipped by 3 bases and J by 1 base, with 9 bases between them. The CDR3 has 14 amino acids. The CDR3 region is CASSLKGPNTEAFF. DNA of the CDR3: TGTGCCAGCAGCTTGAAGGGGCCGAACACTGAAGCTTTCTTT.

The V call is TRBV30, the J call TRBJ1-2; 7 nucleotides line up with TRBD1. V was pared by 8 bases and J by 5 bases, with 11 bases of the junction left unmatched. CDR3 length: 13 residues. Per germline, CDR1 GTSNPN and CDR2 SVGIG (reference sequence). The CDR3 bases are TGTGCCGGCGAAAGGGGGCGAAGTTATGGCTACACCTTC. Translated, it gives CAGERGRSYGYTF. Using reference TRBV30 and TRBJ1-2 for the parts outside the CDR3, the full variable domain is SQTIHQWPATLVQPVGSPLSLECTVEGTSNPNLYWYRQAAGRGLQLLFYSVGIGQISSEVPQNLSASRPQDRQFILSSKKLLLSDSGFYLCAGERGRSYGYTFGSGTRLTVV.

The J gene is TRBJ2-1, the V gene TRBV2; 11 positions agree with TRBD2. CDR1 and CDR2 from the germline V gene are SNHLY and FYNNEI. This CDR3 contains 16 residues. Trimming removed 5 bases from V and 3 bases from J; junction bases left unmatched: 6. As DNA, the CDR3 is TGTGCCAGCAGTCCCCGACTAGCGGGAATCTACAATGAGCAGTTCTTC. Encoded protein: CASSPRLAGIYNEQFF.